The T cell receptor beta chain described here comes from a study of beta chain features in type 1 diabetes. General observations from the study: Moderate but significant shortening of TCRB CDR3s was recorded in all four CD4+ subsets from Type 1 diabetes patients.

As regards this clone: Its specificity is unknown.

Trimming removed 0 bases from V and 4 bases from J; junction bases left unmatched: 6. The CDR3 is 16 residues long. Germline V lookup: CDR1 LNHNV, CDR2 YYDKDF (reference sequence). All of the isolated RNA was reverse transcribed, so expressed TCRB transcripts were sequenced. Clones were read by immunoSEQ multiplex PCR, and TCRdb kept only the in-frame ones, dropping some. The table lists some 700,000 clones, 13% of them singletons. Sequencing input: naive CD4+ T cells from blood. The TCR comes from a man younger than 35 with type 1 diabetes. The genes are TRBV15 and TRBJ1-5, with 7 bases lining up with TRBD1. The DNA of the CDR3 is TGTGCCACCAGCAGAGATCATCAGGGGGGTAATCAGCCCCAGCATTTT. It specifies CATSRDHQGGNQPQHF.